The clone carrying this T cell receptor (beta chain) was counted many times. Its matching antigen is unknown. The sample comes from a study of T cell responses to AZD1222 COVID-19 vaccine. Points from the study as a whole: Just a handful of AZD1222 recipients tested seropositive at baseline.

V shed 3 bases and J shed 4 bases, with 16 bases lying between them. CDR3 length: 16 amino acids. The V gene's germline CDR1 is MGHRA and CDR2 YSYEKL. Sequencing used immunoSEQ multiplex PCR; TCRdb keeps in-frame clones, though not all of them. The data hold roughly 99,000 clones, with roughly 90% observed a single time. The sequencing here drew on peripheral blood, taken on day 0 of AZD1222 vaccination. The chain couples TRBV4-1 to TRBJ1-5, with D possibly TRBD1 on 6 matching bases. This sequence was found in an adult in good health. CDR3 amino acids: CASSQRQAGRNQPQHF. CDR3 coding DNA: TGCGCCAGCAGCCAGCGACAGGCAGGCAGGAATCAGCCCCAGCATTTT.